The sequence of this T cell receptor beta chain was determined in a study of memory CD4+ T cells and cytomegalovirus serostatus (dated by TCRdb to about 2019). Some background on the complete study: A total of 35 or so healthy Belgian adults, of whom 9 were CMV seropositive and about 24 were CMV seronegative, were included in the cohort. To replicate a published TCR-based CMV serostatus classifier, the researchers sequenced the CD4+ memory TCRbeta repertoires of a Belgian cohort whose cytomegalovirus serostatus was known. What the research found in general, with its limitations: Of under 200 previously reported CMV-associated TCRbeta sequences, 67 appeared in the CD4+ memory repertoires, each in one to five individuals. On the Belgian cohort, the classifier built on the original framework reached a median bootstrapped AUC of roughly 0.94, with a 95% CI of 0.76-1.00. The results were read as suggesting that the CMV-associated TCR signature is, for the most part, present in the CD4+ memory repertoire. CMV serostatus prediction reached a median bootstrapped AUC of about 0.95 with the original framework and about 0.91 with a US-trained random forest. Only CD4+CD45RO+ memory cells were sequenced, unlike the original study, which covered naive and memory CD4+ and CD8+ populations.

The sample holds a few counts of this clone. This receptor's antigen is unknown. Base qualities are not recorded, but no much larger clone differs from it by a single base. Single viable CD3+CD4+CD8-CD45RO+ cells were sorted as memory CD4+ T cells on a FACSAria II. CMV serostatus was assessed using a Roche Elecsys assay, by which serum IgG against CMV pp150, pp28, p38 and p52 was detected. After thawing, total CD4+ T cells were enriched by positive selection with CD4 magnetic microbeads. The samples came from a separate study whose specific focus was interrogating the CD4+ T cell memory repertoire. Peripheral blood mononuclear cells were isolated and cryopreserved according to standard operating procedures, and serum was stored at -80 degrees C. The staining used CD3-PerCP (BW264/56), CD4-APC (RPA-T4), CD45RO-PE (UCHT1) and CD8-Pacific Orange (3B5) antibodies, and Sytox blue was used to exclude non-viable cells.

The Quick-DNA Microprep Kit was used to extract genomic DNA from the sorted cells. TCRbeta DNA was amplified with the immunoSEQ hsTCRbeta kit following the manufacturer's protocol. TCRbeta libraries were sequenced on an Illumina MiSeq instrument. Regarding the original processing steps: Removing out-of-frame sequences left 2,204,828 distinct TCRbeta sequences, an average of around 67,000 per individual. Two values were used to score each individual: the count of fewer than 200 previously reported CMV-associated TCRbeta sequences and the total count of productive distinct TCRbeta sequences. A beta-binomial model was reimplemented in Python, and scikit-learn random forests with default parameters were trained on US cohort data. Classifier performance on the Belgian cohort was reported as the median AUC with percentile confidence intervals calculated over 10,000 bootstrap iterations. Imported from immuneACCESS, the table was reduced by TCRdb to in-frame sequences with V and J called. These copies leave out some clones; in studies compared against another copy, an unresolved V gene accounts for under half, and the cause of the remainder is not known. V and J calls plus clone size are reproduced from that table; the DNA served to infer D and trimming. In all, the sample holds some 35,000 clones, and 79% of those were seen once. The ten top clones hold roughly 5% of the sample.

The CDR3 starts with the cysteine, ends with the phenylalanine, and has 13 residues. Of all the DNA, just the CDR3 is kept, 39 bases in frame from base 1. Trimming at the junction amounts to 5 bases on V and 7 bases on J, and the germline ends lie 10 bases apart. According to the germline V gene, CDR1 reads SGHRS and CDR2 reads YFSETQ. Here the chain combines TRBV5-1 and TRBJ1-6, with the identity of the D gene unclear. Sequenced input: memory CD4+ T cells from blood. This receptor was obtained from an adult in good health and CMV-seropositive. The CDR3 region: CASSPDGNSPLHF. The DNA sequence reads TGCGCCAGCAGTCCGGACGGCAATTCACCCCTCCACTTT.